This T cell receptor beta chain was documented in a study of Ad26.COV2.S vaccination and SARS-CoV-2 variants. General study findings and limits: Spike-specific TCR breadth in vaccine recipients exceeded that seen in placebo recipients. CD8+ and CD4+ T cells specific for spike reportedly responded with substantial breadth after vaccination.

Noted treatment: over 15 received Ad26.COV2.S at low or high dose, single or two shots; several received placebo; per-sample allocation not given. All samples were drawn on day 63, counting from the first vaccine or placebo injection. A note on this clone: The antigen remains unidentified.

TCRdb keeps only in-frame clones here, not all; method: immunoSEQ multiplex PCR. Of 300,000 to 500,000 clones in the sample, roughly nine tenths were seen once. The sequenced sample was peripheral blood, obtained in a trial of Ad26.COV2.S vaccine versus placebo. This receptor was obtained from a person aged 18-60 years who received the Ad26.COV2.S COVID-19 vaccine or a placebo.

The chain's CDR3 is CASSQRKTSWGTNEKLFF. DNA of the CDR3: TGTGCCAGCAGCCAACGAAAGACATCCTGGGGAACTAATGAAAAACTGTTTTTT. V is TRBV3-1 (or the pseudogene TRBV3-2) and J is TRBJ1-4; D gene uncertain. This CDR3 comprises 18 residues. CDR1 LGHDT and CDR2 YNNKEL come from the germline V gene (reference sequence). V lost 2 bases and J lost 1, with 17 bases in between.